This T cell receptor (beta chain) was recorded in a study of cytomegalovirus exposure and HLA in healthy donors. Study observations and caveats: Analyzed later, association rates of TCRs varied across HLA loci, with DRB1 most and HLA-C fewest.

Researchers ran the PCR with 60 Vbeta and 13 Jbeta primers. Data came from immunoSEQ multiplex PCR; TCRdb stores just in-frame clones and leaves some out. The sample includes 150,000 to 200,000 clones, about 85% of them seen just once. The V gene lost 0 bases and the J gene lost 2 bases, with 15 bases spanning the gap. The length of the CDR3 is 17 residues. Germline-derived CDR1 and CDR2 are SGHDN and FVKESK. Of note for this clone: Its target is not known.

V usage is TRBV14 and J usage is TRBJ2-3; weak D call: TRBD2 (6 bases). The sequencing sample was made of PBMCs. This clonotype was obtained from a male donor in good health and CMV-seropositive. CDR3 loop: CASSQEAWDFYTDTQYF. DNA for the CDR3: TGTGCCAGCAGCCAAGAAGCGTGGGACTTCTACACAGATACGCAGTATTTT.